The clone carrying this T cell receptor (beta chain) was seen only once. Its antigen is as yet unknown. From germline, CDR1 is SGHNT and CDR2 YENEEA. The CDR3 is made up of 13 amino acids. Trimming took 6 bases from V and 7 from J, leaving 13 bases between them. The data stem from a study of cytomegalovirus exposure and HLA in healthy donors. Regarding the study as a whole: Clonal expansion, a later analysis showed, was greater in HLA-associated TCR beta chains than in equally common others.

Primers included in the PCR were 60 Vbeta and 13 Jbeta primers. Libraries were prepared by immunoSEQ multiplex PCR; TCRdb keeps only in-frame clonotypes and omits some of them. The sample lists 200,000 to 250,000 clones, approximately 90% seen once, with more than 0.8% in the top ten. This chain links TRBV11-3 with TRBJ2-1; a weak D match, TRBD2 (6 bases). The clonotype was recovered from a young woman in good health and CMV-seronegative. The material sequenced was PBMCs. The CDR3 nucleotides are TGTGCCAGCAGGAACCGTGGAGGGAATGAGCAGTTCTTC. Translating it yields CASRNRGGNEQFF.